This T cell receptor beta chain was retrieved from a study of T cell clonality in common variable immunodeficiency (dated by TCRdb to between 2015 and 2016). The investigation overall reported the following: Compared with healthy controls, CVID subjects showed increased TCRbeta clonality (t-test p = 0.018), a feature most characteristic of about a third of subjects. Correlations between repertoire features and clinical complications were limited by patient heterogeneity within the CVID cohort. According to the authors, finding the cause of the higher clonality in CVID would require sequencing the repertoires of T cell subpopulations. CVID TCRbeta sequences reportedly showed fewer deletions and N-nucleotide insertions and lacked highly modified clones with 13 or more V deletions. Even though DNA input was equal, the average per sample came to 75,000 to 95,000 unique sequences for controls compared with around 32,000 for CVID samples. Healthy controls shared more TCRbeta clones with each other than CVID subjects shared among themselves (p < 0.0001).

CVID samples and control samples contributed equivalent amounts of genomic DNA as sequencing input. For every sample, a 60 bp segment covering the rearranged TCRbeta CDR3 region was amplified and then sequenced. The immunoSEQ assay, a bias-corrected multiplex PCR combined with high-throughput sequencing, was used to amplify TCRbeta. Concerning the study's data processing: Every unique nucleotide sequence counted as a clone and was annotated with V, D and J genes, copy number and frequency. Sequences were labeled productive if in frame, and non-productive if out of frame or containing stop codons. As previously described, clonality was calculated on the basis of Shannon's entropy. Mean CDR3 Kyte-Doolittle hydropathy was derived from the predicted amino acid sequences of productive clones. Hierarchical clustering of scaled V gene usage was performed with the R hclust function using Manhattan distance and complete linkage. Sharing of clones by CDR3 amino acid sequence was evaluated through resampling of 12 repertoires per group over 100 rounds. Repertoires were searched for roughly 70 published EBV-specific and around 230 published CMV-specific TCRbeta sequences. Two CVID samples yielding fewer than 10,000 sequences were excluded from analysis, leaving 42 CVID repertoires. The source is immuneACCESS, and TCRdb retained only in-frame sequences with V and J called. Part of the clones is not carried over; for the studies checked, unresolved V genes explain less than half of this, and the remainder is unexplained. That table gives V, J and clone size, and the DNA gave D and trimming. The sample records 50,000 to 60,000 clones, none occurring a single time. About 1.7% of the sample is held by the ten biggest clonotypes.

The table lists this clone with many counts. Its antigen has not been determined. Both CVID patients and healthy controls were predominantly of Caucasian heritage. Heparinized peripheral whole blood samples of about 5 to 8 ml were collected from each donor. Genomic DNA from adults with common variable immune deficiency (CVID) and from healthy adult controls was used for sequencing of TCRbeta CDR3 repertoires. The control group comprised some 22 healthy adult volunteers, approximately twelve female and around ten male, aged about 23 to 75 years with a mean age of 34. Diluted blood was subjected to density centrifugation over Hypaque 1077 or Ficoll-Paque for isolation of peripheral blood mononuclear cells. Genomic DNA was obtained from unsorted mononuclear cells through either Qiagen column purification or a centrifugation-based method. The source material was peripheral blood mononuclear cells. The TCR originated in a person aged 18 to 70 in good health.

CDR3 DNA, as far as it was read: TGTGCCAGCAGTGAAGACTGGCTAGCGGGGGGGCAGTACGAG. Its translation is CASSEDWLAGGQYE. The full CDR3 protein is CASSEDWLAGGQYEQYF. The rearranged chain carries TRBV6-1 and TRBJ2-7, and TRBD2 aligns with 12 junction nucleotides. Read coverage stops 3 residues before the CDR3 terminus; the germline J gene supplies the remainder. For CDR1 and CDR2, the germline V gene lists MNHNS and SASEGT. The CDR3 has 17 amino acids, counting the end cysteine and phenylalanine. Only the CDR3 bases that were read are kept: 42 of them, in frame from base 1. For this chain, trimming is 1 base at the V end and 4 bases at the J end, and the number of junction bases without a gene match is 8.